This TCR beta chain was sequenced in a study of blood T cell repertoires in COVID-19. Study context: From the United States, Italy and Spain came samples of acute and convalescent COVID-19. Sample material is recorded as cDNA or gDNA derived from T cells, B-cell-depleted T cells, or PBMCs.

Germline-derived CDR1 and CDR2 are MNHEY and SVGAGI. The CDR3 consists of 14 residues. V was clipped by 5 bases and J by 5 bases; unmatched bases: 7. In the source study's methods: From reference gene primer amplification, estimates of nucleated cell counts were derived. Generated by immunoSEQ multiplex PCR, the TCRdb table keeps only in-frame clones and is missing some. V and J calls and clone size are those listed in that table; D and trimming were worked out from the DNA. The sample lists a few hundred thousand clones, more than 75% occurring once. The sequence was collected from a man aged 50 to 59 with acute or convalescent COVID-19. The rearrangement uses TRBV6-5 and TRBJ2-5; 8 bases line up with TRBD1. The specimen sequenced was peripheral blood. The CDR3, as DNA: TGTGCCAGCAGTCCCGGACAGGGAAGGGAGACCCAGTACTTC. This gives the protein CASSPGQGRETQYF.